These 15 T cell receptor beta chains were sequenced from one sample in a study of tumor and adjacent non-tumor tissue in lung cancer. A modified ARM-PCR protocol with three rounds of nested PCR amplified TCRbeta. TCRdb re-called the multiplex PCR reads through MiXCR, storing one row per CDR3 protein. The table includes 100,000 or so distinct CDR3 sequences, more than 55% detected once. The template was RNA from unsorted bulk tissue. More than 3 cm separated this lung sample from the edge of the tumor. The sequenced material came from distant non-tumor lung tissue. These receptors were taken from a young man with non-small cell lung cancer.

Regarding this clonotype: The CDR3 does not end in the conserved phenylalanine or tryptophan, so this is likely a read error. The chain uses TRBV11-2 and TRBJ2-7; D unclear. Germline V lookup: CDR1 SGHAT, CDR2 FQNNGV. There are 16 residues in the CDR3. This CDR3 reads CASSLDGGPSSYEQYI. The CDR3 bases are TGTGCTAGCAGCTTAGATGGTGGGCCTTCCTCCTACGAGCAGTACATC.

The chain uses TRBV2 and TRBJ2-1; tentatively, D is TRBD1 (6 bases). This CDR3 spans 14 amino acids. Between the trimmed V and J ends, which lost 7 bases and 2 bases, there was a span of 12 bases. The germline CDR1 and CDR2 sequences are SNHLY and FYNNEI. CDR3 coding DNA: TGTGCCAGCACCCCACAGGGCCCCTACAATGAGCAGTTCTTC. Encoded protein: CASTPQGPYNEQFF.

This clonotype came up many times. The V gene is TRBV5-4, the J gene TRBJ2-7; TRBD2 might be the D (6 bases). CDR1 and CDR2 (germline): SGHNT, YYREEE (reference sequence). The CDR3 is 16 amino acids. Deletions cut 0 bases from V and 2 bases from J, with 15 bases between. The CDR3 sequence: CASSLGLHGGTYEQYF. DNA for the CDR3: TGTGCCAGCAGCTTGGGCCTTCATGGGGGGACCTACGAGCAGTACTTC.

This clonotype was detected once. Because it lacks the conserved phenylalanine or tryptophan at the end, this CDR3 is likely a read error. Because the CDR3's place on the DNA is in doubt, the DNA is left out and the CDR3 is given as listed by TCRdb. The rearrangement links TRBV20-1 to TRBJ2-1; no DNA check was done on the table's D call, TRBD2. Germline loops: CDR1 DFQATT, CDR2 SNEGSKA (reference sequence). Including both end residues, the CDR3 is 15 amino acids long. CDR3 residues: CSALTWTSVLHEQFL.

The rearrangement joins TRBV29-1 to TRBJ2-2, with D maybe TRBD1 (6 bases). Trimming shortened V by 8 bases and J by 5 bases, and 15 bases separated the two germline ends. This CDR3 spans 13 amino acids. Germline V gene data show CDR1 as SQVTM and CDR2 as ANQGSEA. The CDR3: CSTGTPRTGELFF. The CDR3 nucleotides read TGCAGCACCGGGACACCGAGGACCGGGGAGCTGTTTTTT.

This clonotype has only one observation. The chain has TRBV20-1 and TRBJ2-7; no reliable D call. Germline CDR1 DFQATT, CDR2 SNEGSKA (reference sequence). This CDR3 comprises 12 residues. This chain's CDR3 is CNAKMVSSEQYF. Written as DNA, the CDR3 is TGCAATGCAAAGATGGTTAGCAGCGAGCAGTACTTC.

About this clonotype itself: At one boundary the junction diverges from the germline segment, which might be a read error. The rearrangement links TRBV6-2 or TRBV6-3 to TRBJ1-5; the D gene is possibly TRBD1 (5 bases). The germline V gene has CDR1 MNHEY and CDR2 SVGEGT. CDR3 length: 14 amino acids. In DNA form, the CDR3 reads TGTGCCGGCACCCGGGACGGTAGCAATCAGCCCCAGCACTTT. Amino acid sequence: CAGTRDGSNQPQHF.

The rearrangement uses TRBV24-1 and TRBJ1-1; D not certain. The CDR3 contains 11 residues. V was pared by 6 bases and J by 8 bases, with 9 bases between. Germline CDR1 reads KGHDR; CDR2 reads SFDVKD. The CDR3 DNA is TGTGCCACCAGTATAGTCAGAGAAGCTTTCTTT. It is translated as CATSIVREAFF.

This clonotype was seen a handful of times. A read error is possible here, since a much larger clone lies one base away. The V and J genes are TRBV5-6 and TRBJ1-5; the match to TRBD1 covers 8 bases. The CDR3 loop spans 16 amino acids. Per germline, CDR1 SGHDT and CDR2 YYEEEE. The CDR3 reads CVSSTGDRGNNQPQHF. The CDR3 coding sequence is TGTGTCAGCAGCACCGGAGACAGGGGAAACAATCAGCCCCAGCATTTT. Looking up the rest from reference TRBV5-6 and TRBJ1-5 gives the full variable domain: DAGVTQSPTHLIKTRGQQVTLRCSPKSGHDTVSWYQQALGQGPQFIFQYYEEEERQRGNFPDRFSGHQFPNYSSELNVNALLLGDSALYLCVSSTGDRGNNQPQHFGDGTRLSIL.

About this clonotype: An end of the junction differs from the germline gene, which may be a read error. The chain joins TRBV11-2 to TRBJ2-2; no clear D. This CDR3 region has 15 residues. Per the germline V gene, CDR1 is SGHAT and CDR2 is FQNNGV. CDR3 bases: TGTGCCTGCAGCTTAGTACCGTCGAAGACCGGGGAGCTGTTTTTT. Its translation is CACSLVPSKTGELFF.

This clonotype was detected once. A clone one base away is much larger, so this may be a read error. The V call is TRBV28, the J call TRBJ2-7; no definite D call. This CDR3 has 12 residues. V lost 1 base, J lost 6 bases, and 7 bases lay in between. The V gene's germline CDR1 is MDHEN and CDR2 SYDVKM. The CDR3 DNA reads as TGTGCCAGCAGTTTATTTGGGTCCGAGCAGTACTTC. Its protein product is CASSLFGSEQYF. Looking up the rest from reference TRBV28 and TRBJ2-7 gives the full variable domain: DVKVTQSSRYLVKRTGEKVFLECVQDMDHENMFWYRQDPGLGLRLIYFSYDVKMKEKGDIPEGYSVSREKKERFSLILESASTNQTSMYLCASSLFGSEQYFGPGTRLTVT.

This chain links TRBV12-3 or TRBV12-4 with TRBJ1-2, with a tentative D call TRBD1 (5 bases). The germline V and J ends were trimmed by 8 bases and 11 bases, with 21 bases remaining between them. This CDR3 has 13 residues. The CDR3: CASGQGVDYEYTF. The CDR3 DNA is TGTGCCAGCGGTCAGGGAGTCGACTATGAGTACACCTTC.

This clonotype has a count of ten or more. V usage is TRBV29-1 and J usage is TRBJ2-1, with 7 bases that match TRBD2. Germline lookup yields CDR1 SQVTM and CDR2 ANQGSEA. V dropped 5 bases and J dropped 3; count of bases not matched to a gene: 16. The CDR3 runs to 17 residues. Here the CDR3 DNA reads TGCAGCGTTAATTTCCCCTTCGCGGGAGAGGGCTACAATGAGCAGTTCTTC. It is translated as CSVNFPFAGEGYNEQFF.

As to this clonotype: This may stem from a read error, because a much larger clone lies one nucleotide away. CDR3 sequence: CANRAGGHTDTQYF. As DNA, the CDR3 is TGTGCCAACAGGGCGGGGGGTCACACAGATACGCAGTATTTT. The V call is TRBV6-5, the J call TRBJ2-3; 8 bases map to TRBD2. With V trimmed by 10 bases and J by 2 bases, 8 bases remained unmatched. CDR3 size: 14 residues. Per germline, CDR1 MNHEY and CDR2 SVGAGI.

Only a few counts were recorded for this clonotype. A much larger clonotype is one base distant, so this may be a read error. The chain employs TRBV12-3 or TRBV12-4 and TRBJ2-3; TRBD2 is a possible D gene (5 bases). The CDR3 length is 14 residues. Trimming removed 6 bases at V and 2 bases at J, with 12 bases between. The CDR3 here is CASRQDSTTDTQYF. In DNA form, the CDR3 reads TGTGCCAGCAGGCAGGACTCGACCACAGATACGCAGTATTTT.